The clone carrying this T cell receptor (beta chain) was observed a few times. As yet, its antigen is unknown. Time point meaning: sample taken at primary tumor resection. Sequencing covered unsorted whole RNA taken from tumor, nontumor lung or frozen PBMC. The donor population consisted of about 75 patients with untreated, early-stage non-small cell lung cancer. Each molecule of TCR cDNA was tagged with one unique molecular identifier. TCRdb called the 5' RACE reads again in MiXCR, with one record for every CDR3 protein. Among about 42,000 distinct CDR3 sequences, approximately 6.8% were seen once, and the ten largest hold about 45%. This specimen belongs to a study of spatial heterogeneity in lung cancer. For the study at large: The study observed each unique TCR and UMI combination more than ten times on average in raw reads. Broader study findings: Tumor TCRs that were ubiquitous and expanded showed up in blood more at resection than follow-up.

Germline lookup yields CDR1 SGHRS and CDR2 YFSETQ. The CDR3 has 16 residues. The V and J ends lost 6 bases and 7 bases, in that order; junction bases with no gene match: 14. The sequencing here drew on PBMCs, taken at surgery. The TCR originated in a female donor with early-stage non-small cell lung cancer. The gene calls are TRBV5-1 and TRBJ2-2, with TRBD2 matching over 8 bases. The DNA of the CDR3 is TGCGCCAGCAACCTGCGGGGGGCCGCTCCCGACGGGGAGCTGTTTTTT. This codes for CASNLRGAAPDGELFF.